This paragraph reports one TCR beta chain. These data come from a study of shared clonotypes between healthy human individuals. In the CD4+ fraction, cells were divided into CD45RA+ naive and CD45RA-negative memory subsets. CDR1 is SGDLS and CDR2 is YYNGEE in the germline V gene. V was clipped by 4 bases and J by 7 bases, with 18 bases between them. CDR3 length equals 14 residues. Sorted subsets were amplified in replicate PCRs using approximately 200 ng DNA, approximately 30,000 T cell genomes. The protocol was immunoSEQ multiplex PCR, while the TCRdb copy is restricted to in-frame clones and leaves out a portion. The profile shows some 2,400,000 clones, under 97% of them singletons.

Sequencing was done on a sample of naive CD4+ T cells sorted from blood. As to subset: CD45RA+ positively selected. This TCR derives from a man in his late teens or twenties in good health. The chain uses TRBV9 and TRBJ2-7, with D perhaps assigned TRBD1 or TRBD2 (6 bases each). CDR3 loop: CASSPNTGAGEQYF. DNA for the CDR3: TGTGCCAGCAGCCCCAATACGGGGGCCGGGGAGCAGTACTTC.